Each of the 12 T cell receptor beta chains below was sequenced from the same sample in a study of identical twins. TCRdb re-derived calls from the 5' RACE reads in MiXCR, one entry per CDR3 protein. Of 350,000 to 450,000 distinct CDR3 sequences listed, approximately 17% are singletons. Sequences were obtained from naive T cells sorted from blood. The receptors were gathered from a man aged 50 to 60 in good health.

The chain combines TRBV10-1 with TRBJ2-7, with 8 bases fitting TRBD1. The CDR3 totals 14 residues. Germline CDR1 is WNHNN and CDR2 is SYGVQD (reference sequence). The V segment lost 1 base and the J segment 4 bases; nucleotides outside the gene matches: 3. The DNA for the CDR3 is TGCGCCAGCAGTGAGTTTCAGGGGGCGTACGAGCAGTACTTC. As protein: CASSEFQGAYEQYF.

This clonotype occurred many times. This chain links TRBV4-3 with TRBJ1-2, with D unresolved. V was trimmed by 0 bases and J by 1 base, leaving 15 bases between them. This CDR3 is 17 amino acids long. CDR1 and CDR2 (germline): LGHNA, YSLEER. The CDR3 bases are TGCGCCAGCAGCCAAGATCGGGCCGGGGTGGATAACTATGGCTACACCTTC. Translating gives CASSQDRAGVDNYGYTF.

The chain has TRBV20-1 and TRBJ1-4, with a possible D match to TRBD1 (5 bases). The germline gives CDR1 DFQATT, CDR2 SNEGSKA (reference sequence). Trimming removed 6 bases at V and 8 bases at J, with 16 bases between. The CDR3 runs to 13 residues. The CDR3 nucleotides are TGCAGTGCAACCCCGGGGACTCGGGAAAAACTGTTTTTT. Translation gives CSATPGTREKLFF.

The chain couples TRBV28 to TRBJ1-3; D may be TRBD1 (5 bases). CDR3 size: 17 residues. V gave up 4 bases and J gave up 2 bases, with 18 bases separating them. Germline CDR1 and CDR2: MDHEN and SYDVKM. CDR3 amino acids: CASSSSGTLTPGNTIYF. As DNA, the CDR3 is TGTGCCAGCAGTTCATCCGGGACCCTCACCCCTGGAAACACCATATATTTT.

This clonotype was seen a handful of times. The CDR3 nucleotides read TGCAGTGCTAGAGATCCGAGACAGCCTTTCGATGGCTACACCTTC. Amino acids: CSARDPRQPFDGYTF. The chain carries TRBV20-1 and TRBJ1-2; perhaps TRBD1 as D (5 bases). V was shortened by 0 bases and J by 6 bases, with 17 bases between the two germline ends. Germline CDR1 DFQATT, CDR2 SNEGSKA (reference sequence). The CDR3 length is 15 residues.

This clonotype was counted many times. The chain uses TRBV10-2 and TRBJ1-2, with no clear D. Trimming stripped 3 bases from V and 3 bases from J, with 17 bases between. This CDR3 is 16 amino acids long. In germline, CDR1 is WSHSY, CDR2 SAAADI. The CDR3 DNA sequence: TGCGCCAGCAGTGATTCGCTATTCCACGTCTACTATGGCTACACCTTC. This encodes CASSDSLFHVYYGYTF.

This clonotype came up a few times. J is TRBJ1-4 and V is TRBV29-1; tentative D call: TRBD1 (5 bases). V lost 0 bases to trimming and J lost 3 bases, with 11 bases between them. Germline loops: CDR1 SQVTM, CDR2 ANQGSEA. The CDR3 has 15 residues. CDR3 loop: CSVEDVGGSNEKLFF. CDR3 nucleotides: TGCAGCGTTGAAGATGTCGGGGGATCTAATGAAAAACTGTTTTTT.

The V gene is TRBV7-9, the J gene TRBJ2-4; 7 nucleotides match TRBD1. Trimming took 5 bases from V and 8 from J; bases not matched to a gene: 6. Germline V gene data show CDR1 as SEHNR and CDR2 as FQNEAQ (reference sequence). The CDR3 spans 13 residues. The CDR3 protein is CASSRDSLDIQYF. The CDR3 DNA is TGTGCCAGCAGCCGGGACAGTCTAGACATTCAGTACTTC.

This clonotype has just a few counts. The V call is TRBV27, the J call TRBJ2-2, with 14 bases fitting TRBD2. Germline V gives CDR1 MNHEY, CDR2 SMNVEV (reference sequence). The CDR3 runs to 19 residues. After removal of 5 bases from V and 3 bases from J, the junction contained 11 bases not matched to a gene. DNA of the CDR3: TGTGCCAGCAGTCAGAAGGGACTAGCGGGAGTATGGTACACCGGGGAGCTGTTTTTT. Translation gives CASSQKGLAGVWYTGELFF.

In its sample, this clonotype was seen many times. The V call is TRBV12-3 or TRBV12-4, the J call TRBJ2-1, with D maybe TRBD2 (5 bases). This CDR3 comprises 15 residues. Trimming removed 5 bases at V and 6 bases at J, with 17 bases between. The DNA of the CDR3 is TGTGCCAGCAGTCCTTGGCAGAGGGATCGCAATGAGCAGTTCTTC. Translation: CASSPWQRDRNEQFF.

This clonotype was seen a handful of times. The genes are TRBV29-1 and TRBJ2-5; TRBD2 agrees at 7 bases. The CDR3 contains 14 residues. Trimming removed 7 bases from V and 6 bases from J; junction bases left unmatched: 14. The V gene's germline CDR1 is SQVTM and CDR2 ANQGSEA. CDR3: CSGGGESGTQTQYF. CDR3 nucleotide sequence: TGCAGCGGTGGAGGGGAGAGCGGGACGCAGACCCAGTACTTC.

This clonotype was found many times. The rearrangement uses TRBV20-1 and TRBJ2-1; 12 positions agree with TRBD2. This CDR3 spans 16 amino acids. Trimming removed 1 base from V and 0 bases from J; junction bases left unmatched: 1. Germline V lookup: CDR1 DFQATT, CDR2 SNEGSKA (reference sequence). The CDR3 is CSARGTSGVSYNEQFF. Here the CDR3 DNA reads TGCAGTGCTAGAGGGACTAGCGGGGTCTCCTACAATGAGCAGTTCTTC.